This note documents a single T cell receptor beta chain sequence. This entry comes from a study of ipilimumab plus nivolumab after autologous stem cell transplantation. This CDR3 is 17 amino acids long. The V and J ends lost 4 bases and 0 bases respectively, with 19 bases between them. Per germline, CDR1 SEHNR and CDR2 FQNEAQ (reference sequence). Starting 14 to 28 days after autologous transplant, ipilimumab 1 mg/kg was given. Profiling relied on immunoSEQ multiplex PCR, and the TCRdb table lists in-frame clones only, not all of them. Here the sample spans over 10,000 clones, 69% being singletons. The clonotype was recovered from a male donor with diffuse large B-cell lymphoma. The V and J genes are TRBV7-9 and TRBJ2-7; unclear D gene. The material sequenced was PBMCs, taken in a trial of ipilimumab plus nivolumab as post-transplant consolidation. The CDR3 bases are TGTGCCAGCAGCTACCCCCGGCAAGCGCTTAGCTCCTACGAGCAGTACTTC. Protein: CASSYPRQALSSYEQYF.